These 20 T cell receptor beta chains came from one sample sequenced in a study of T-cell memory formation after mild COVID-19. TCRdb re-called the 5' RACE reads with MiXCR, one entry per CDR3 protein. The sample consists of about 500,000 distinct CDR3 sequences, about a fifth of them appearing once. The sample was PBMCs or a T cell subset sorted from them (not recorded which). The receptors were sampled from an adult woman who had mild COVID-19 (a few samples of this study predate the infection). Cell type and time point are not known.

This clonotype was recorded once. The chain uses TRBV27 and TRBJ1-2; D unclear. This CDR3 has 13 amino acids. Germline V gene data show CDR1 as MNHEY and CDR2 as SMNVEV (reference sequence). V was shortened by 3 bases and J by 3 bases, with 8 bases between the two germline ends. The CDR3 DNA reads TGTGCCAGCAGTTTTGGAGTTGACTATGGCTACACCTTC. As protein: CASSFGVDYGYTF.

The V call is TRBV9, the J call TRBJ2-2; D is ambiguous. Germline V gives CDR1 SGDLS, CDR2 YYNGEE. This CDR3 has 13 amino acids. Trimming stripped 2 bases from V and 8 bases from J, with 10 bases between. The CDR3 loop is CASSVYPTGELFF. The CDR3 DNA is TGTGCCAGCAGCGTGTACCCAACGGGGGAGCTGTTTTTT.

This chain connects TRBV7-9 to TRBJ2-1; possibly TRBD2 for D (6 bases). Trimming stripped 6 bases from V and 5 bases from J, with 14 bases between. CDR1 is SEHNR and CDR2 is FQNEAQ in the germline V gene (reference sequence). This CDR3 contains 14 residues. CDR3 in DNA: TGTGCCAGCAGGGGCCCAGCGGGTGACAATGAGCAGTTCTTC. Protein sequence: CASRGPAGDNEQFF.

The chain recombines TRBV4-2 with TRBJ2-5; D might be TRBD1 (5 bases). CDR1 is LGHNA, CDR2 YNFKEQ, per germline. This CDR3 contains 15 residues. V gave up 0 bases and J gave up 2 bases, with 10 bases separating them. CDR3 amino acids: CASSQDLTGQETQYF. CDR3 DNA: TGTGCCAGCAGCCAAGATTTAACAGGTCAAGAGACCCAGTACTTC.

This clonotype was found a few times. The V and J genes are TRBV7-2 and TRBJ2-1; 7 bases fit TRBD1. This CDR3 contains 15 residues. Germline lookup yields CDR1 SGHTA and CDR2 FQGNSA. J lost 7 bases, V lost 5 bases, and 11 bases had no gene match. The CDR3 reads CASSLRDSSKNEQFF. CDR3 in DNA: TGTGCCAGCAGCCTCCGGGACAGCTCTAAAAATGAGCAGTTCTTC.

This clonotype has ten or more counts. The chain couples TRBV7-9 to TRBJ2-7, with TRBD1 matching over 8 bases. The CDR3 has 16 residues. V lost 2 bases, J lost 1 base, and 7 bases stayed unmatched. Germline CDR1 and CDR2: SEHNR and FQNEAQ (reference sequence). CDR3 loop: CASSLFDRGHSYEQYF. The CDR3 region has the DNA TGTGCCAGCAGCTTATTTGACAGGGGCCATTCCTACGAGCAGTACTTC.

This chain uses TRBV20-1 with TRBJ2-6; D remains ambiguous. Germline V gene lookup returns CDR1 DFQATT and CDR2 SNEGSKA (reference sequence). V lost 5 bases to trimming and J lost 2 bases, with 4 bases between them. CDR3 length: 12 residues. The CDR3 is CSAAPGANVLTF. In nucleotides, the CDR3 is TGCAGTGCTGCTCCTGGGGCCAACGTCCTGACTTTC.

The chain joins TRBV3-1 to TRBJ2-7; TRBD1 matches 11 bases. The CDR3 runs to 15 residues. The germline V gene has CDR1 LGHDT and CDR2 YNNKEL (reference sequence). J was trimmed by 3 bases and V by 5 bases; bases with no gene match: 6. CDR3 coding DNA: TGTGCCAGCAGCACCGGGACAGGGGGGATCTACGAGCAGTACTTC. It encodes CASSTGTGGIYEQYF.

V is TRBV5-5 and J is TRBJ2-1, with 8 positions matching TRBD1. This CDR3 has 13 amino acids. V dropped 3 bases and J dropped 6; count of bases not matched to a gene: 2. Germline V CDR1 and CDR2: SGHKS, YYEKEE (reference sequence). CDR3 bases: TGTGCCAGCAGCTGGGACAGGACCAATGAGCAGTTCTTC. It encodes CASSWDRTNEQFF.

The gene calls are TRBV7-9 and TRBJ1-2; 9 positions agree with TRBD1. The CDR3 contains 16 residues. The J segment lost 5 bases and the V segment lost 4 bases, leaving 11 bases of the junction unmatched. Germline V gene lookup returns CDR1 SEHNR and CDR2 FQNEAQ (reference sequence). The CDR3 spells CASSSPADRGEYGYTF. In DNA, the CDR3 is TGTGCCAGCAGCTCCCCCGCGGACAGGGGAGAATATGGCTACACCTTC.

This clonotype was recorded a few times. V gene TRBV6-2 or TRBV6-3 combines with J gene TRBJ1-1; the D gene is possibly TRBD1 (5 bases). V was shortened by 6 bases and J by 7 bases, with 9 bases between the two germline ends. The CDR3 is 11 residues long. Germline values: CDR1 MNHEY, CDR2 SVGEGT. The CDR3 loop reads CASSQGIEAFF. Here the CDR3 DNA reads TGTGCCAGCAGCCAGGGAATTGAAGCTTTCTTT.

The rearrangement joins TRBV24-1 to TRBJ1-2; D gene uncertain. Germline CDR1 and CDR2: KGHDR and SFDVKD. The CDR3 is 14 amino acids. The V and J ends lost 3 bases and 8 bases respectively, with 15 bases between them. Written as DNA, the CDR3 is TGTGCCACCAGTGATCCAGGACGGGCCGGAGGCTACACCTTC. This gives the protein CATSDPGRAGGYTF.

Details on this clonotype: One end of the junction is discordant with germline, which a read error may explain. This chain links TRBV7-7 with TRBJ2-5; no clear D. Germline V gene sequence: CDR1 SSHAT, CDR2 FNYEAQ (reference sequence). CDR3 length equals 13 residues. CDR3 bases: TGTGCTAGCAGCTCCGCAACTTTGGAGACCCAGTACTTC. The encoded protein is CASSSATLETQYF.

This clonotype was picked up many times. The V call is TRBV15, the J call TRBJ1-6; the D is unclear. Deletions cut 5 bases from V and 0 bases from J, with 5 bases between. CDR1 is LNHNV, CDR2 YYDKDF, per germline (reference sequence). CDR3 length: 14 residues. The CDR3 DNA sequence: TGTGCCACCAGCGGGAGCTCCTATAATTCACCCCTCCACTTT. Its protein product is CATSGSSYNSPLHF.

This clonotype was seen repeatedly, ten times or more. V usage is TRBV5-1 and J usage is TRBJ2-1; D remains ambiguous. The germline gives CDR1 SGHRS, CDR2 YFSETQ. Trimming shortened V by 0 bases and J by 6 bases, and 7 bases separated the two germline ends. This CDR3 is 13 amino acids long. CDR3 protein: CASSLDYRNEQFF. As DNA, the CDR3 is TGCGCCAGCAGCTTGGACTACCGCAATGAGCAGTTCTTC.

The CDR3 coding sequence is TGTGCCAGCAGTCGCGCTCGGGGGCCATCTAGCACAGATACGCAGTATTTT. The encoded protein is CASSRARGPSSTDTQYF. The rearrangement joins TRBV6-2 or TRBV6-3 to TRBJ2-3; possibly TRBD1 or TRBD2 for D (6 bases each). V lost 5 bases to trimming and J lost 0 bases, with 18 bases between them. The CDR3 sequence is 17 residues long. Germline CDR1 is MNHEY and CDR2 is SVGEGT.

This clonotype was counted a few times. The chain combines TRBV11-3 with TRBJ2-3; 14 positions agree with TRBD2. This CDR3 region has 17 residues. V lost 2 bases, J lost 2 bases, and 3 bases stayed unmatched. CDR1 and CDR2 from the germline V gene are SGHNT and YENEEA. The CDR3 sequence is CASSLPGLAGATDTQYF. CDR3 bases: TGTGCCAGCAGCTTACCGGGACTAGCGGGAGCCACAGATACGCAGTATTTT.

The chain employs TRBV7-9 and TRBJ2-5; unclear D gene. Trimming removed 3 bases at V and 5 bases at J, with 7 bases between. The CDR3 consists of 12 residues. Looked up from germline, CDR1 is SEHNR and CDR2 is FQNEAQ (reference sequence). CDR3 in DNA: TGTGCCAGCAGCTTTTTCCAGGAGACCCAGTACTTC. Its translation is CASSFFQETQYF.

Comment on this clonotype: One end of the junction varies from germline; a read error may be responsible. CDR3 DNA: TGTGCCACCAGCGACGCTCTCTATGTCTACACCTTC. Residues: CATSDALYVYTF. The chain carries TRBV15 and TRBJ1-2, with D hard to call. The CDR3 runs to 12 residues. Germline assignment: CDR1 LNHNV and CDR2 YYDKDF (reference sequence). The variable domain in full, with the rest retrieved from reference TRBV15 and TRBJ1-2, is DAMVIQNPRYQVTQFGKPVTLSCSQTLNHNVMYWYQQKSSQAPKLLFHYYDKDFNNEADTPDNFQSRRPNTSFCFLDIRSPGLGDTAMYLCATSDALYVYTFGSGTRLTVV.

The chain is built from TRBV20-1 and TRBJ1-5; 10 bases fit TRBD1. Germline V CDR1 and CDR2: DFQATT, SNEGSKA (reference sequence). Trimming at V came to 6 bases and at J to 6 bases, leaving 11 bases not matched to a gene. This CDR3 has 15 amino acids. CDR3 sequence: CSAPNDRGPGQPQHF. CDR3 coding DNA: TGCAGTGCCCCTAACGACAGGGGGCCAGGTCAGCCCCAGCATTTT.